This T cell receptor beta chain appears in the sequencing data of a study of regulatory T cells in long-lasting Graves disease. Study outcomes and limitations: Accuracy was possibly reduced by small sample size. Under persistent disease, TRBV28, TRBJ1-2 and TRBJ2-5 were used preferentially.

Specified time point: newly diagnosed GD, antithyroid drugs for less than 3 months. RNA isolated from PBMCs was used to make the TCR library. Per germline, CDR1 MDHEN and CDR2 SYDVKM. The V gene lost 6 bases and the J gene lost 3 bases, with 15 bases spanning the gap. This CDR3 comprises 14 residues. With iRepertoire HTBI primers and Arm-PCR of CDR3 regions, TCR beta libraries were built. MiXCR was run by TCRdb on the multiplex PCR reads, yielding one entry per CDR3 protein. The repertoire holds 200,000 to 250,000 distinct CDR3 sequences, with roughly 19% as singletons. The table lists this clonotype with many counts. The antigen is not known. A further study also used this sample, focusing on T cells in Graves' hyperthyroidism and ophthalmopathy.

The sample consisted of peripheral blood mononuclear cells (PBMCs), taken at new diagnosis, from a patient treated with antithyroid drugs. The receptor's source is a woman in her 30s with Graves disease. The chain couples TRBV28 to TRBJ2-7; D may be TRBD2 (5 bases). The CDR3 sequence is CASRVEGTGYEQYF. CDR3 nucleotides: TGTGCCAGCAGGGTCGAGGGAACTGGCTACGAGCAGTACTTC.